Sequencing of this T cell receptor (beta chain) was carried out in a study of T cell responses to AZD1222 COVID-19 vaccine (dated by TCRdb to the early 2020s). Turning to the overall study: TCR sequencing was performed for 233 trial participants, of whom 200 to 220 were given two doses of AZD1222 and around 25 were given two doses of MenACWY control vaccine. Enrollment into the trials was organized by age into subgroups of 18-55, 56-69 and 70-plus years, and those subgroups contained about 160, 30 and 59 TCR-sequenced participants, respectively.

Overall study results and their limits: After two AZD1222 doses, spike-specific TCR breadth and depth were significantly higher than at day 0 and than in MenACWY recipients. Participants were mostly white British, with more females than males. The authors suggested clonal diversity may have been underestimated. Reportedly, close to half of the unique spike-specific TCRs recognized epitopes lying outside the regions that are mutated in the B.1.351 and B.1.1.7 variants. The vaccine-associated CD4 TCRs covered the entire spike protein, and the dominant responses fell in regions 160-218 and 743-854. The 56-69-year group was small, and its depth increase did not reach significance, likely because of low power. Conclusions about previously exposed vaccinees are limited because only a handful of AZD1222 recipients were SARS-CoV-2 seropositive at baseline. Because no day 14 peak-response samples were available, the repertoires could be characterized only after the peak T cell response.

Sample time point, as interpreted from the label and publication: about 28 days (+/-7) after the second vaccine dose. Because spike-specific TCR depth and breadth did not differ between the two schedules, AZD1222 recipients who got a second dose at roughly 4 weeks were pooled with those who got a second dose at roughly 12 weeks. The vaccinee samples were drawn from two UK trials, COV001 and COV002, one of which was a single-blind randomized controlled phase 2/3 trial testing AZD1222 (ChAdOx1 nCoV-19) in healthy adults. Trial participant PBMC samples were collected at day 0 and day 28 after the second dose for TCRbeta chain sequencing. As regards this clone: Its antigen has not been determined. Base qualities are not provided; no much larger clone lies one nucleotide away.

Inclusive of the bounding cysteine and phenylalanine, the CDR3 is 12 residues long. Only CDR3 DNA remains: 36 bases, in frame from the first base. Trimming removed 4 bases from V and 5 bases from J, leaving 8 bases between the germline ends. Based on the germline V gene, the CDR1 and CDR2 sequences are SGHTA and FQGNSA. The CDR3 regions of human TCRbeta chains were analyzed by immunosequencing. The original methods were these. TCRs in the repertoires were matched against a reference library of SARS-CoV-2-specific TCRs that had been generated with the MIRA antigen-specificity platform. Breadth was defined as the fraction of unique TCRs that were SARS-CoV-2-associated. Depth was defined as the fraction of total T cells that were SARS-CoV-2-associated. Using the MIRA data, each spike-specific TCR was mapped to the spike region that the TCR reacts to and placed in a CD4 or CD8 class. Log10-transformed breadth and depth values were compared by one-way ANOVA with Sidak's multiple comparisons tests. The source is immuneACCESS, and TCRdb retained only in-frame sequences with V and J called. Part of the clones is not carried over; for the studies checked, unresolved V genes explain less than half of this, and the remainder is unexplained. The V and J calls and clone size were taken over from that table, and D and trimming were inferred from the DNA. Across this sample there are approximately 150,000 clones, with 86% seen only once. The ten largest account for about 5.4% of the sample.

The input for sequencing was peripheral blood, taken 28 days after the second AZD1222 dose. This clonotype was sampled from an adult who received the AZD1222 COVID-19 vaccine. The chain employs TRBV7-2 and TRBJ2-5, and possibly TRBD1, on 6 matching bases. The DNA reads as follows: TGTGCCAGCAGCTACAGGGAGGAGACCCAGTACTTC. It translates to CASSYREETQYF.